This T cell receptor (beta chain) comes out of a study of response to subunit inactivated influenza vaccine. This clonotype was picked up a small number of times. With 0 bases removed from V and 6 bases from J, the gap between germline ends came to 4 bases. The length of the CDR3 is 13 residues. In germline, CDR1 is SGHRS, CDR2 YFSETQ. TCRdb called the RT-PCR reads again in MiXCR, with one record for every CDR3 protein. The repertoire holds roughly 550,000 distinct CDR3 sequences, roughly 25% seen once, with about 3% in the top ten. This same sample was also part of a study on T cells expressing NK-cell markers. That source adds: Synthesis of TCR beta cDNA relied on 5'RACE template switching carrying UMIs. Sorted T-cell subsets CD3+CD56+NKG2C+, CD3+CD56+NKG2C- and CD3+CD56-NKG2C+ were TCR beta-sequenced. Also leading the CD3+CD56-NKG2C+ fraction in a few donors were these clonotypes.

This sample comprised CD4+ T cells sorted from PBMCs, obtained about 12 days after vaccination. The chain has TRBV5-1 and TRBJ1-6; D gene unclear. The receptor comes from a man aged 50-60 years who received an inactivated influenza vaccine. The CDR3 spells CASSLDGNSPLHF. The CDR3 region has the DNA TGCGCCAGCAGCTTGGACGGTAATTCACCCCTCCACTTT.